The 11 T cell receptor beta chains listed next were all sequenced from one sample in a study of technical replicates of blood from a few donors. Profiled with immunoSEQ multiplex PCR; TCRdb holds only in-frame clones, not every one. The data show about 80,000 clones, with 90% to 95% seen just once and about 0.39% held by the top ten. Sequencing was performed on T cells isolated from PBMCs. The receptors were gathered from a human donor in good health.

V is TRBV4-1 and J is TRBJ1-4, with a tentative D call TRBD1 (6 bases). Trimming stripped 4 bases from V and 6 bases from J, with 12 bases between. The V gene's germline CDR1 is MGHRA and CDR2 YSYEKL. The CDR3 runs to 14 residues. DNA of the CDR3: TGCGCCAGCAGCCTAAGGGGGGGGGATGAAAAACTGTTTTTT. Its protein product is CASSLRGGDEKLFF.

This clone was picked up a small number of times. The rearrangement uses TRBV4-2 and TRBJ1-5; 7 nucleotides align to TRBD1. The length of the CDR3 is 15 residues. Germline V lookup: CDR1 LGHNA, CDR2 YNFKEQ. V lost 1 base to trimming and J lost 7 bases; unmatched junction nucleotides: 7. The CDR3 spells CASSQGQGDSQPQHF. In nucleotides, the CDR3 is TGTGCCAGCAGCCAAGGACAGGGCGATTCCCAGCCCCAGCATTTT.

The chain is built from TRBV10-3 and TRBJ2-7; TRBD1 agrees at 11 bases. With 0 bases clipped from V and 3 bases from J, the junction kept 4 bases outside the gene matches. Germline values: CDR1 ENHRY, CDR2 SYGVKD. The CDR3 extends over 16 amino acids. CDR3 residues: CAISESRDRGNYEQYF. DNA of the CDR3: TGTGCCATCAGTGAGTCTAGGGACAGGGGGAACTACGAGCAGTACTTC.

The chain employs TRBV19 and TRBJ2-1, with TRBD2 identical over 7 bases. Germline V CDR1 and CDR2: LNHDA, SQIVND (reference sequence). CDR3 length: 17 amino acids. V dropped 0 bases and J dropped 4; count of bases not matched to a gene: 9. DNA of the CDR3: TGTGCCAGTAGTATAGATCCTGCGGGACTAACTTACAATGAGCAGTTCTTC. Its translation is CASSIDPAGLTYNEQFF.

The J gene is TRBJ2-2, the V gene TRBV5-1; D is uncertain. V shed 0 bases and J shed 4 bases, with 13 bases lying between them. The CDR3 runs to 16 residues. Germline CDR1 and CDR2: SGHRS and YFSETQ. CDR3 sequence reads: CASSLVSYPTTGELFF. The CDR3 bases are TGCGCCAGCAGCTTGGTTTCCTACCCTACCACCGGGGAGCTGTTTTTT.

V is TRBV13 and J is TRBJ2-1; D not resolved. The CDR3 is 12 amino acids. Germline V gene lookup returns CDR1 PRHDT and CDR2 FYEKMQ (reference sequence). Trimming stripped 2 bases from V and 7 bases from J, with 6 bases between. The DNA of the CDR3 is TGTGCCAGCAGCTTACCCCCTAATGAGCAGTTCTTC. Translation: CASSLPPNEQFF.

This chain connects TRBV5-4 to TRBJ2-2; D may be TRBD1 (6 bases). With 2 bases removed from V and 2 bases from J, the gap between germline ends came to 10 bases. Germline CDR1 is SGHNT and CDR2 is YYREEE (reference sequence). The CDR3 is made up of 15 amino acids. The CDR3 coding sequence is TGTGCCAGCAGCTTATGGGGGACAAACACCGGGGAGCTGTTTTTT. Residues: CASSLWGTNTGELFF.

The gene calls are TRBV9 and TRBJ2-1; 10 bases match TRBD2. Trimming cost V 0 bases and J 0 bases; bases outside gene matches: 3. In germline, CDR1 is SGDLS, CDR2 YYNGEE. There are 17 residues in the CDR3. Here the CDR3 DNA reads TGTGCCAGCAGCGTAGAGCCTAGCGGGAGCTCCTACAATGAGCAGTTCTTC. Translating gives CASSVEPSGSSYNEQFF.

V usage is TRBV5-4 and J usage is TRBJ1-1, with no clear D. The CDR3 runs 15 residues. Germline-derived CDR1 and CDR2 are SGHNT and YYREEE (reference sequence). Deletions cut 4 bases from V and 1 base from J, with 14 bases between. CDR3 in DNA: TGTGCCAGCAGCCCCGAACTTTCGGGGAACACTGAAGCTTTCTTT. It codes for CASSPELSGNTEAFF.

For this clone: An end of the junction differs from the germline gene, which may be a read error. The chain uses TRBV7-7 and TRBJ2-7, with D maybe TRBD2 (6 bases). The length of the CDR3 is 14 residues. Germline CDR1 is SSHAT and CDR2 is FNYEAQ (reference sequence). In DNA form, the CDR3 reads TGTGCTAGCAGCCGCGGGACCACTAGTCACGAGCAGTACTTC. This gives the protein CASSRGTTSHEQYF.

The gene calls are TRBV5-4 and TRBJ1-1; 7 bases match TRBD1. Germline V lookup: CDR1 SGHNT, CDR2 YYREEE (reference sequence). Losses at the gene ends were 0 bases for V and 6 bases for J; bases not matched to a gene: 2. The CDR3 extends over 13 amino acids. The CDR3 region is CASSLEGASEAFF. The DNA of the CDR3 is TGTGCCAGCAGCTTGGAGGGGGCCTCTGAAGCTTTCTTT.